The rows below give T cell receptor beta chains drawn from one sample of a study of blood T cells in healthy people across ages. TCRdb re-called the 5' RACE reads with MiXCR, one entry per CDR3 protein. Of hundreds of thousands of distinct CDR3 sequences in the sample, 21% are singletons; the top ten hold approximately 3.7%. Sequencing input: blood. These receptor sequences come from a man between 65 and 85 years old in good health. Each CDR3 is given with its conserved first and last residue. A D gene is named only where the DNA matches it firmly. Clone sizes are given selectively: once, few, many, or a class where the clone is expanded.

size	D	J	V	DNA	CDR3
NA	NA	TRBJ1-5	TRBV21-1	TGTGCCAGCAACCAAGGGGGGTTGGACAATCAGCCCCAGCATTTT	CASNQGGLDNQPQHF
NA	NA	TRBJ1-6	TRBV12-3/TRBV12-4	TGTGCCAGCCTCCTTGGGGGGAGGAATTCACCCCTCCACTTT	CASLLGGRNSPLHF
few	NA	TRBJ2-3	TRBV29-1	TGCAGTGGGTCGGGGGTCGACACAGATACGCAGTATTTT	CSGSGVDTDTQYF
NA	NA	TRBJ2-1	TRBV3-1	TGTGCCAGCAGCCAAGACCCACGGAGCACTAGCTGGGCCTACAATGAGCAGTTCTTC	CASSQDPRSTSWAYNEQFF
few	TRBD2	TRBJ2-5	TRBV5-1	TGCGCCAGCAGCTTATCCGGGACTAGGGGGGAGACCCAGTACTTC	CASSLSGTRGETQYF
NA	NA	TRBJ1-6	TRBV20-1	TGCAGTGCTAGAGATCCCGTTCAGGGGCGTCATTCACCCCTCCACTTT	CSARDPVQGRHSPLHF
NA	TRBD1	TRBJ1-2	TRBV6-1	TGTGCCAGCAGTGAAGTTGGGACAGGGGAAGGCCACACCTTC	CASSEVGTGEGHTF
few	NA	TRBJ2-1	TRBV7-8	TGTGCCAGCAGCTTAGCGGGACTTGGGCGCGATGAGCAGTTCTTC	CASSLAGLGRDEQFF
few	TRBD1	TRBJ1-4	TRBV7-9	TGTGCCAGCAGCCTAGGGCGACCGACAGGGGGCGACGAAAAACTGTTTTTT	CASSLGRPTGGDEKLFF
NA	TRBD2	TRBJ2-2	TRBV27	TGTGCCAGCAGTTTGCGGCTAGCGGGAGTAACCGGGGAGCTGTTTTTT	CASSLRLAGVTGELFF
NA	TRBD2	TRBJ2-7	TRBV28	TGTGCCAGCAGGTTCACCGGGACTAGCGGGAGAGAGTACGAGCAGTACTTC	CASRFTGTSGREYEQYF
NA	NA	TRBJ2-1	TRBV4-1	TGCGCCAGCAGCCAAGTTTCGGATGAGCAGTTCTTC	CASSQVSDEQFF
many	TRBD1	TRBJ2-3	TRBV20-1	TGCAGTGCTAGAGATCCTTGGTTGGACAGGGCCCCGGATACGCAGTATTTT	CSARDPWLDRAPDTQYF
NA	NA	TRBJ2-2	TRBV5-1	TGCGCCAGCAGCACGGAGAGGAGCGCACCCGGGGAGCTGTTTTTT	CASSTERSAPGELFF
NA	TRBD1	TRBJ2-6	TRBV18	TGTGCCAGCTCACCAGCGGGACAGGGCTTGTCTACTGGGGCCAACGTCCTGACTTTC	CASSPAGQGLSTGANVLTF
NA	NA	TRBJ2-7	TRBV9	TGTGCCAGCAGCGTAGATGTTATTTTGGGGGGGCCTAGCGGCGAGCAGTACTTC	CASSVDVILGGPSGEQYF
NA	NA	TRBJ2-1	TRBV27	TGTGCCAGCAGTTTATACGTGGGGGCGAGCTCCTACAATGAGCAGTTCTTC	CASSLYVGASSYNEQFF
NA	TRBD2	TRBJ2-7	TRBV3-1	TGTGCCAGCAGCCAAGGGACTAGCGGTTTATACGAGCAGTACTTC	CASSQGTSGLYEQYF